This T cell receptor beta chain was observed in a study of shared clonotypes between healthy human individuals. Clones were sequenced by immunoSEQ multiplex PCR, and TCRdb holds only the in-frame ones, with some missing. The sample yields 300,000 to 400,000 clones, less than 75% seen once. In the CD4+ fraction, cells were divided into CD45RA+ naive and CD45RA-negative memory subsets. CDR1 is MNHEY and CDR2 is SVGAGI in the germline V gene. Germline trimming cut 6 bases from V and 0 bases from J; bases unmatched to any gene: 5. The length of the CDR3 is 14 residues. V gene TRBV6-5 combines with J gene TRBJ2-7; 7 nucleotides align to TRBD2. This clonotype was obtained from a man aged 25-45 years in good health. Sequenced: memory CD4+ T cells sorted from blood. Subset meaning: CD45RA-negative fraction. The CDR3 reads CASRSGRNSYEQYF. CDR3 bases: TGTGCCAGCAGGTCCGGGAGGAACTCCTACGAGCAGTACTTC.